This entry lists 5 T cell receptor beta chains sequenced from one sample in a study of Ad26.COV2.S vaccination and SARS-CoV-2 variants. Treatment of the sample: some 20 received Ad26.COV2.S at low or high dose, single or two shots; about 5 received placebo; per-sample allocation not given. The samples date from day 63 after the first vaccine or placebo injection. The data were produced by immunoSEQ multiplex PCR, yet TCRdb's version contains in-frame clones alone and is incomplete. The table records some 410,000 clones, about 92% of them present only once. The sequencing used peripheral blood, collected in a trial of Ad26.COV2.S vaccine versus placebo. Receptor source: a person between 18 and 65 years old who received the Ad26.COV2.S COVID-19 vaccine or a placebo.

V is TRBV30 and J is TRBJ1-3, with 8 positions matching TRBD1. J gave up 4 bases and V 0 bases, and 11 bases lay outside the gene matches. Germline assignment: CDR1 GTSNPN and CDR2 SVGIG (reference sequence). CDR3 length: 17 amino acids. CDR3 region: CAWSVRIFGTGGNTIYF. The CDR3 DNA reads as TGTGCCTGGAGTGTACGGATATTTGGGACAGGAGGAAACACCATATATTTT.

The chain links TRBV7-2 to TRBJ2-3; 16 bases fit TRBD2. This CDR3 region has 18 residues. CDR1 is SGHTA, CDR2 FQGNSA, per germline. Trimming cost V 6 bases and J 2 bases; bases outside gene matches: 8. The CDR3 protein is CASRRGGTSGGDTDTQYF. The DNA of the CDR3 is TGTGCCAGCAGAAGAGGTGGGACTAGCGGGGGGGACACAGATACGCAGTATTTT.

V and J are TRBV2 and TRBJ1-5; D gene uncertain. Looked up from germline, CDR1 is SNHLY and CDR2 is FYNNEI. CDR3 length: 12 residues. Trimming took off 3 bases at V and 6 bases at J, with 6 bases between the two ends. The CDR3 bases are TGTGCCAGCAGTGATTACCGTCAGCCCCAGCATTTT. It is translated as CASSDYRQPQHF.

This clone was seen once. The chain couples TRBV10-2 to TRBJ2-7; 7 bases are a match to TRBD1. The CDR3 extends over 16 amino acids. The V segment lost 6 bases and the J segment 5 bases; nucleotides outside the gene matches: 16. The germline gives CDR1 WSHSY, CDR2 SAAADI. CDR3 protein: CASSAGPRGRSDEQYF. The CDR3, as DNA: TGCGCCAGCAGCGCCGGGCCCAGGGGGAGAAGTGACGAGCAGTACTTC.

The chain carries TRBV4-1 and TRBJ2-7, with D possibly being TRBD1 (5 bases). Per germline, CDR1 MGHRA and CDR2 YSYEKL. The germline V and J ends were trimmed by 1 base and 6 bases, with 16 bases remaining between them. This CDR3 has 15 amino acids. CDR3 sequence: CASSQVGRQPSEQYF. CDR3 DNA sequence: TGCGCCAGCAGCCAAGTTGGCCGACAGCCCTCCGAGCAGTACTTC.